Below are 22 T cell receptor beta chains sequenced from a single sample in a study of blood T cell repertoires in COVID-19. TCRdb's table, derived via immunoSEQ multiplex PCR, lists solely in-frame clones and lacks some. The sample has roughly 500,000 clones, around 89% seen once. Sequencing input: PBMCs or T cells enriched from blood (not recorded which). All receptors come from a woman in her thirties or forties who had recovered from COVID-19.

This chain links TRBV3-1 (or the pseudogene TRBV3-2) with TRBJ1-5; 11 bases agree with TRBD1. V was pared by 2 bases and J by 4 bases, with 7 bases of the junction left unmatched. The CDR3 extends over 17 amino acids. The germline gives CDR1 LGHDT, CDR2 YNNKEL (reference sequence). The CDR3 region is CASSQTGTGGRNQPQHF. The CDR3, as DNA: TGTGCCAGCAGCCAAACCGGGACAGGGGGGCGGAATCAGCCCCAGCATTTT.

This chain connects TRBV19 to TRBJ1-1; D gene uncertain. Trimming removed 5 bases from V and 3 bases from J, with 10 bases in between. Germline V gives CDR1 LNHDA, CDR2 SQIVND (reference sequence). The CDR3 is made up of 13 amino acids. The CDR3 DNA sequence: TGTGCCAGTAGTCCCGTGTTATACACTGAAGCTTTCTTT. Encoded protein: CASSPVLYTEAFF. Full variable domain (missing parts from reference TRBV19 and TRBJ1-1): DGGITQSPKYLFRKEGQNVTLSCEQNLNHDAMYWYRQDPGQGLRLIYYSQIVNDFQKGDIAEGYSVSREKKESFPLTVTSAQKNPTAFYLCASSPVLYTEAFFGQGTRLTVV.

In nucleotides, the CDR3 is TGTGCCAGCAGCCGGGGACTAGCGGGGACAGATACGCAGTATTTT. Translation: CASSRGLAGTDTQYF. This rearrangement joins TRBV7-6 to TRBJ2-3, with 13 bases fitting TRBD2. J was trimmed by 3 bases and V by 5 bases; bases with no gene match: 2. The germline CDR1 and CDR2 sequences are SGHVS and FNYEAQ. The CDR3 length is 15 residues.

The chain is built from TRBV5-8 and TRBJ1-5, with a possible D match to TRBD1 (6 bases). This CDR3 is 15 amino acids long. Germline loops: CDR1 SGHTS, CDR2 YDEGEE. V was shortened by 0 bases and J by 3 bases, with 10 bases between the two germline ends. CDR3 in DNA: TGTGCCAGCAGCTTGGGACAGGCAGACAATCAGCCCCAGCATTTT. This gives the protein CASSLGQADNQPQHF.

The V gene is TRBV6-2 or TRBV6-3, the J gene TRBJ1-2, with TRBD1 as a possible D gene (6 bases). V lost 2 bases, J lost 3 bases, and 7 bases lay in between. The CDR3 spans 13 residues. CDR1 MNHEY and CDR2 SVGEGT come from the germline V gene. The CDR3 spells CASSYPGDYGYTF. CDR3 nucleotide sequence: TGTGCCAGCAGTTACCCAGGGGACTATGGCTACACCTTC.

This clone was recorded once. The chain joins TRBV7-2 to TRBJ1-1; 7 positions agree with TRBD1. V lost 1 base, J lost 1 base, and 15 bases stayed unmatched. This CDR3 comprises 19 residues. Germline V lookup: CDR1 SGHTA, CDR2 FQGNSA. The CDR3 coding sequence is TGTGCCAGCAGCTTAGGCCAAGGGGGCGCAATCCCACAGAACACTGAAGCTTTCTTT. Protein product: CASSLGQGGAIPQNTEAFF.

This clone was counted at least ten times. The rearrangement joins TRBV19 to TRBJ1-2; TRBD1 aligns across 8 bases. Germline V gene sequence: CDR1 LNHDA, CDR2 SQIVND (reference sequence). The J segment lost 5 bases and the V segment lost 4 bases, leaving 9 bases of the junction unmatched. This CDR3 contains 15 residues. The CDR3 region has the DNA TGTGCCAGTAGTAGGACCGACAGGGGAGGTTATGGCTACACCTTC. Translating gives CASSRTDRGGYGYTF.

This chain connects TRBV4-3 to TRBJ2-7; 8 positions agree with TRBD2. The length of the CDR3 is 14 residues. After removal of 4 bases from V and 1 base from J, the junction contained 3 bases not matched to a gene. Germline V CDR1 and CDR2: LGHNA, YSLEER. The CDR3 loop is CASSRLAGSYEQYF. CDR3 DNA: TGCGCCAGCAGCCGTTTAGCGGGATCCTACGAGCAGTACTTC.

J is TRBJ2-2 and V is TRBV20-1; 7 bases align to TRBD2. The CDR3 sequence is 11 residues long. Germline V lookup: CDR1 DFQATT, CDR2 SNEGSKA (reference sequence). V trimming: 7 bases; J trimming: 7 bases; junction bases outside the gene matches: 3. The chain's CDR3 is CSVGGSGELFF. The CDR3 coding sequence is TGCAGTGTGGGGGGGAGCGGGGAGCTGTTTTTT.

This rearrangement joins TRBV19 to TRBJ1-2; D unresolved. Deletions cut 3 bases from V and 1 base from J, with 12 bases between. From germline, CDR1 is LNHDA and CDR2 SQIVND (reference sequence). The CDR3 sequence is 15 residues long. CDR3 amino acids: CASSIPGRGNYGYTF. CDR3 nucleotides: TGTGCCAGTAGTATCCCGGGGAGAGGTAACTATGGCTACACCTTC. The entire variable domain, with the rest obtained from reference TRBV19 and TRBJ1-2, is as follows: DGGITQSPKYLFRKEGQNVTLSCEQNLNHDAMYWYRQDPGQGLRLIYYSQIVNDFQKGDIAEGYSVSREKKESFPLTVTSAQKNPTAFYLCASSIPGRGNYGYTFGSGTRLTVV.

The genes are TRBV6-2 or TRBV6-3 and TRBJ1-1; possible D gene TRBD1, 5 bases. The CDR3 sequence is 14 residues long. Between the trimmed V and J ends, which lost 2 bases and 1 base, there was a span of 8 bases. Per germline, CDR1 MNHEY and CDR2 SVGEGT. The chain's CDR3 is CASSYPTGNTEAFF. CDR3 coding DNA: TGTGCCAGCAGTTACCCCACAGGGAACACTGAAGCTTTCTTT.

The genes are TRBV4-1 and TRBJ1-5; TRBD1 matches 8 bases. Trimming took 4 bases from V and 8 from J; bases not matched to a gene: 4. Germline values: CDR1 MGHRA, CDR2 YSYEKL. There are 13 residues in the CDR3. The CDR3 DNA reads TGCGCCAGCAGCCTTGGACAGGGTGAGCCCCAGCATTTT. Its translation: CASSLGQGEPQHF.

V usage is TRBV6-2 or TRBV6-3 and J usage is TRBJ1-2; a possible D gene is TRBD1 (5 bases). Trimming stripped 0 bases from V and 4 bases from J, with 9 bases between. There are 14 residues in the CDR3. Germline assignment: CDR1 MNHEY and CDR2 SVGEGT. The CDR3 coding sequence is TGTGCCAGCAGTTACTCTCTGCAGGGCTATGGCTACACCTTC. Translation: CASSYSLQGYGYTF.

The rearrangement joins TRBV5-1 to TRBJ2-7, with 9 bases fitting TRBD1. Germline loops: CDR1 SGHRS, CDR2 YFSETQ. The J segment lost 1 base and the V segment lost 4 bases, leaving 9 bases of the junction unmatched. The CDR3 is 16 amino acids. The CDR3 nucleotides are TGCGCCAGCAGCACAGGGGGCGGGACGCTGTCCTACGAGCAGTACTTC. Translating it yields CASSTGGGTLSYEQYF.

This chain links TRBV24-1 with TRBJ2-7, with 9 bases identical to TRBD1. Germline V gene data show CDR1 as KGHDR and CDR2 as SFDVKD. The CDR3 is 16 residues long. V gave up 4 bases and J gave up 2 bases; unmatched junction bases: 8. CDR3 residues: CATSDTSGTGTYEQYF. In DNA, the CDR3 is TGTGCCACCAGTGACACCTCCGGGACAGGGACCTACGAGCAGTACTTC.

The chain has TRBV11-3 and TRBJ2-3, with TRBD2 matching over 10 bases. The CDR3 spans 16 residues. CDR1 is SGHNT, CDR2 YENEEA, per germline. J gave up 6 bases and V 0 bases, and 6 bases lay outside the gene matches. CDR3 in DNA: TGTGCCAGCAGCTTAGATGGACTAGCGGTGCGGGATACGCAGTATTTT. Translating it yields CASSLDGLAVRDTQYF.

The V and J genes are TRBV30 and TRBJ1-5, with 8 nucleotides matching TRBD1. Germline lookup yields CDR1 GTSNPN and CDR2 SVGIG (reference sequence). The V and J ends lost 0 bases and 2 bases, in that order; junction bases with no gene match: 9. CDR3 length: 17 amino acids. Here the CDR3 DNA reads TGTGCCTGGAGTGTACAGGGGGGAGGGGGCGGCAATCAGCCCCAGCATTTT. It translates to CAWSVQGGGGGNQPQHF.

The table lists this clone with a count of one. The CDR3 DNA follows: TGCGCCAGCAGCTTGGAGGGGCCCGGGCACAATGAGCAGTTCTTC. This encodes CASSLEGPGHNEQFF. This rearrangement joins TRBV5-1 to TRBJ2-1, with D tentatively TRBD1 (5 bases). V gave up 0 bases and J gave up 5 bases, with 12 bases separating them. Germline CDR1 is SGHRS and CDR2 is YFSETQ. This CDR3 contains 15 residues. Full variable domain (outside the CDR3, taken from reference TRBV5-1 and TRBJ2-1): KAGVTQTPRYLIKTRGQQVTLSCSPISGHRSVSWYQQTPGQGLQFLFEYFSETQRNKGNFPGRFSGRQFSNSRSEMNVSTLELGDSALYLCASSLEGPGHNEQFFGPGTRLTVL.

The J gene is TRBJ1-3, the V gene TRBV11-2, with TRBD1 matching 7 bases. The trim removed 1 base at V and 0 bases at J, leaving 3 bases unmatched. Germline CDR1 is SGHAT and CDR2 is FQNNGV. CDR3 size: 16 residues. The CDR3 loop is CASSLVAGGSGNTIYF. In DNA form, the CDR3 reads TGTGCCAGCAGCTTAGTTGCAGGGGGCTCTGGAAACACCATATATTTT. Complete variable domain (other parts from reference TRBV11-2 and TRBJ1-3): EAGVAQSPRYKIIEKRQSVAFWCNPISGHATLYWYQQILGQGPKLLIQFQNNGVVDDSQLPKDRFSAERLKGVDSTLKIQPAKLEDSAVYLCASSLVAGGSGNTIYFGEGSWLTVV.

The genes are TRBV6-5 and TRBJ1-2; D unresolved. The germline V gene encodes CDR1 MNHEY and CDR2 SVGAGI. The CDR3 contains 13 residues. Trimming stripped 4 bases from V and 8 bases from J, with 14 bases between. CDR3 in amino acids: CASSFDISGGYTF. Here the CDR3 DNA reads TGTGCCAGCAGTTTCGACATCTCTGGCGGCTACACCTTC.

The V and J genes are TRBV2 and TRBJ2-1, with 8 bases fitting TRBD2. J lost 9 bases, V lost 2 bases, and 3 bases had no gene match. The germline CDR1 and CDR2 sequences are SNHLY and FYNNEI. This CDR3 is built from 13 residues. The CDR3 sequence is CASSEQSGSEQFF. In DNA, the CDR3 is TGTGCCAGCAGTGAACAAAGCGGGAGTGAGCAGTTCTTC.

This clone has more than one count but fewer than ten. The chain uses TRBV5-1 and TRBJ2-1; TRBD2 agrees at 10 bases. The trim removed 3 bases at V and 4 bases at J, leaving 7 bases unmatched. The CDR3 is 16 residues long. Germline V gene data show CDR1 as SGHRS and CDR2 as YFSETQ. This CDR3 is CASSYGGAGGYNEQFF. As DNA, the CDR3 is TGCGCCAGCAGCTACGGCGGAGCGGGAGGGTACAATGAGCAGTTCTTC.